The 16 T cell receptor beta chains below come from one sample, sequenced in a study of PD-L1 blockade in urothelial cancer. Measured with immunoSEQ multiplex PCR; TCRdb has only the in-frame clones, and not every one. Altogether under 100,000 clones are present, about four fifths being singletons, with the ten largest covering around 9.5%. Sample: PBMCs, taken around atezolizumab (anti-PD-L1) treatment. The receptors derive from a man in his sixties or seventies with urothelial cancer.

The chain combines TRBV7-9 with TRBJ2-3; 11 positions match TRBD2. Germline values: CDR1 SEHNR, CDR2 FQNEAQ (reference sequence). The CDR3 is 16 residues long. V lost 1 base to trimming and J lost 3 bases; unmatched junction nucleotides: 3. This CDR3 reads CASSLDRLAGTDTQYF. The CDR3 DNA sequence: TGTGCCAGCAGCTTAGATCGACTAGCGGGGACAGATACGCAGTATTTT.

This chain connects TRBV12-5 to TRBJ1-1; D is unresolved. The CDR3 is made up of 15 amino acids. Trimming removed 1 base at V and 2 bases at J, with 11 bases between. The germline CDR1 and CDR2 sequences are LGHNT and FRNRAP. In DNA, the CDR3 is TGTGCTAGTGGTTTGGGGCCGCCTTTCAACACTGAAGCTTTCTTT. Amino acids: CASGLGPPFNTEAFF.

This chain joins TRBV2 and TRBJ2-5, with 8 nucleotides matching TRBD2. This CDR3 spans 14 amino acids. With 4 bases clipped from V and 4 bases from J, the junction kept 5 bases outside the gene matches. From germline, CDR1 is SNHLY and CDR2 FYNNEI. As DNA, the CDR3 is TGTGCCAGCAGTGGAGGGACTAGATCAGAGACCCAGTACTTC. This gives the protein CASSGGTRSETQYF.

The chain joins TRBV18 to TRBJ2-7, with 8 bases aligning to TRBD1. V dropped 5 bases and J dropped 5; count of bases not matched to a gene: 5. Germline CDR1 KGHSH, CDR2 LQKENI. This CDR3 region has 13 residues. DNA of the CDR3: TGTGCCAGCTCAAGACAGGGGAAGAACGAGCAGTACTTC. Protein sequence: CASSRQGKNEQYF.

This chain uses TRBV5-1 with TRBJ2-1, with 11 positions matching TRBD2. After removal of 0 bases from V and 9 bases from J, the junction contained 5 bases not matched to a gene. CDR1 and CDR2 from the germline V gene are SGHRS and YFSETQ. This CDR3 has 15 amino acids. The CDR3 nucleotides read TGCGCCAGCAGCTTGGTGACTAGCGGGGCTGGTGAGCAGTTCTTC. Translated: CASSLVTSGAGEQFF.

The rearrangement joins TRBV6-5 to TRBJ2-6, with D possibly TRBD1 on 5 matching bases. Germline CDR1 is MNHEY and CDR2 is SVGAGI. V lost 6 bases and J lost 0, with 9 bases in between. The CDR3 runs to 15 residues. CDR3 in DNA: TGTGCCAGCAGACCAGGGATCTCTGGGGCCAACGTCCTGACTTTC. As protein: CASRPGISGANVLTF.

The chain couples TRBV5-6 to TRBJ2-7; TRBD1 matches at 10 bases. J lost 6 bases, V lost 0 bases, and 12 bases had no gene match. The V gene's germline CDR1 is SGHDT and CDR2 YYEEEE. CDR3 length: 17 residues. CDR3 in amino acids: CASSLGDGTGVLTEQYF. The DNA of the CDR3 is TGTGCCAGCAGCTTGGGAGACGGGACAGGGGTTCTGACCGAGCAGTACTTC.

This clone has more than one count but fewer than ten. The rearrangement uses TRBV19 and TRBJ2-7; 13 bases line up with TRBD2. V was clipped by 5 bases and J by 3 bases; unmatched bases: 13. This CDR3 region has 18 residues. Germline CDR1 reads LNHDA; CDR2 reads SQIVND (reference sequence). The DNA for the CDR3 is TGTGCCAGTAGTTACAGAACCCTCGGGACTAGCGGGAACTACGAGCAGTACTTC. It specifies CASSYRTLGTSGNYEQYF.

V gene TRBV10-2 combines with J gene TRBJ2-7; possible D gene TRBD2, 6 bases. The CDR3 has 15 amino acids. Trimming removed 6 bases at V and 4 bases at J, with 19 bases between. Germline V gene data show CDR1 as WSHSY and CDR2 as SAAADI. CDR3 protein: CASSRRDGSMYEQYF. CDR3 sequence (DNA): TGCGCCAGCAGCAGACGAGACGGGAGTATGTACGAGCAGTACTTC.

The rearrangement links TRBV10-3 to TRBJ2-7; 8 nucleotides line up with TRBD1. CDR1 is ENHRY, CDR2 SYGVKD, per germline. The CDR3 consists of 15 residues. The V and J ends lost 11 bases and 4 bases, in that order; junction bases with no gene match: 16. The CDR3 DNA is TGTGCCGTTTCGCCCGTGAGACAGGGGTGGTACGAGCAGTACTTC. This codes for CAVSPVRQGWYEQYF.

This chain joins TRBV5-4 and TRBJ2-5; the match to TRBD1 covers 7 bases. The CDR3 runs 16 residues. With 0 bases clipped from V and 10 bases from J, the junction kept 15 bases outside the gene matches. The germline V gene encodes CDR1 SGHNT and CDR2 YYREEE (reference sequence). The CDR3 DNA reads as TGTGCCAGCAGCTTGGCACCGGGACAGACAAGAGGAGGCCAGTACTTC. It encodes CASSLAPGQTRGGQYF.

This clone appeared a few times. The CDR3 sequence is CASSLGQGDTGELFF. The CDR3 DNA sequence: TGTGCCAGCAGCTTGGGACAGGGGGACACCGGGGAGCTGTTTTTT. The V and J genes are TRBV5-8 and TRBJ2-2, with TRBD1 identical over 9 bases. V lost 0 bases, J lost 3 bases, and 0 bases stayed unmatched. CDR3 length: 15 amino acids. Germline assignment: CDR1 SGHTS and CDR2 YDEGEE.

The rearrangement links TRBV5-1 to TRBJ1-6, with D maybe TRBD1 (5 bases). Between the trimmed V and J ends, which lost 1 base and 7 bases, there was a span of 9 bases. The CDR3 extends over 14 amino acids. Germline CDR1 is SGHRS and CDR2 is YFSETQ. This chain's CDR3 is CASSLQGENSPLHF. DNA for the CDR3: TGCGCCAGCAGCTTGCAGGGTGAAAATTCACCCCTCCACTTT. Full variable domain (rest looked up from reference TRBV5-1 and TRBJ1-6): KAGVTQTPRYLIKTRGQQVTLSCSPISGHRSVSWYQQTPGQGLQFLFEYFSETQRNKGNFPGRFSGRQFSNSRSEMNVSTLELGDSALYLCASSLQGENSPLHFGNGTRLTVT.

This rearrangement joins TRBV5-4 to TRBJ1-2; D is perhaps TRBD1 (5 bases). The CDR3 loop spans 14 amino acids. Trimming shortened V by 4 bases and J by 4 bases, and 14 bases separated the two germline ends. CDR1 SGHNT and CDR2 YYREEE come from the germline V gene (reference sequence). The CDR3 DNA is TGTGCCAGCAGCGGCACAGGTGGAATCTATGGCTACACCTTC. This translates into CASSGTGGIYGYTF. The full variable domain, with the rest looked up from reference TRBV5-4 and TRBJ1-2, is ETGVTQSPTHLIKTRGQQVTLRCSSQSGHNTVSWYQQALGQGPQFIFQYYREEENGRGNFPPRFSGLQFPNYSSELNVNALELDDSALYLCASSGTGGIYGYTFGSGTRLTVV.

CDR3 sequence: CASSPGLRSSYNEQFF. CDR3 DNA: TGCGCCAGCAGCCCGGGACTCAGGAGCTCCTACAATGAGCAGTTCTTC. This chain connects TRBV5-1 to TRBJ2-1, with D perhaps matching TRBD2 (6 bases). The CDR3 has 16 amino acids. Germline V gene sequence: CDR1 SGHRS, CDR2 YFSETQ. V dropped 4 bases and J dropped 0 bases, with 14 bases sitting between them.

This chain connects TRBV5-1 to TRBJ2-1; 7 bases are shared with TRBD2. CDR1 is SGHRS, CDR2 YFSETQ, per germline. The CDR3 contains 11 residues. Germline trimming cut 2 bases from V and 15 bases from J; bases unmatched to any gene: 5. The CDR3 spells CASSLSGIWFF. CDR3 sequence (DNA): TGCGCCAGCAGCTTAAGCGGGATTTGGTTCTTC.